The rows below give T cell receptor beta chains drawn from one sample of a study of blood T cell repertoires in COVID-19. Here immunoSEQ multiplex PCR was the method, and the copy in TCRdb shows in-frame clones only, minus some. The table records more than 110,000 clones, 84% of them present only once. Sequencing input: PBMCs or T cells enriched from blood (not recorded which). These TCRs come from a woman aged 18 to 35 who had been exposed to COVID-19. CDR3s include the opening cysteine and the closing phenylalanine or tryptophan. The order of the fields is CDR3 DNA, CDR3 protein, clone size, D gene, J gene, V gene. A D gene is named only where the DNA matches it firmly. Some rows have no size entry. The others give once, few or many, or a class for an expanded clone.

cdr3_nt: TGTGCCAGCAGCTTGGAGGGACTGAACACCGGGGAGCTGTTTTTT; cdr3_aa: CASSLEGLNTGELFF; clone_size: few; d_call: -; j_call: TRBJ2-2; v_call: TRBV11-1
cdr3_nt: TGTGCCAGCAGGGAGGGGCCCGGAGATTCACCCCTCCACTTT; cdr3_aa: CASREGPGDSPLHF; clone_size: -; d_call: -; j_call: TRBJ1-6; v_call: TRBV9
cdr3_nt: TGTGCCAGCAGTGAAAAATTTTGGGGGCGCTATGAAAAACTGTTTTTT; cdr3_aa: CASSEKFWGRYEKLFF; clone_size: -; d_call: -; j_call: TRBJ1-4; v_call: TRBV6-1
cdr3_nt: TGTGCCAGCAGCCAGGGACAGGGGTTGGTCACTGAAGCTTTCTTT; cdr3_aa: CASSQGQGLVTEAFF; clone_size: -; d_call: TRBD1; j_call: TRBJ1-1; v_call: TRBV3-1/TRBV3-2
cdr3_nt: TGTGCCAGCAGCCCCAGCGGGGGAACAGATACGCAGTATTTT; cdr3_aa: CASSPSGGTDTQYF; clone_size: -; d_call: TRBD2; j_call: TRBJ2-3; v_call: TRBV7-2
cdr3_nt: TGTGCCAGCAGGTATACTAGCGGGACAAACAATGAGCAGTTCTTC; cdr3_aa: CASRYTSGTNNEQFF; clone_size: -; d_call: TRBD2; j_call: TRBJ2-1; v_call: TRBV6-5
cdr3_nt: TGTGCCAGCAGCTATAGAACCCCTAACTATGGCTACACCTTC; cdr3_aa: CASSYRTPNYGYTF; clone_size: -; d_call: -; j_call: TRBJ1-2; v_call: TRBV7-2
cdr3_nt: TGTGCCAGCACCAGGGGGCGCAACTATGGCTACACCTTC; cdr3_aa: CASTRGRNYGYTF; clone_size: -; d_call: TRBD1; j_call: TRBJ1-2; v_call: TRBV12-3/TRBV12-4
cdr3_nt: TGTGCCAGCAGCGGGACTGGGGAGACCCAGTACTTC; cdr3_aa: CASSGTGETQYF; clone_size: once; d_call: -; j_call: TRBJ2-5; v_call: TRBV6-6
cdr3_nt: TGCAGTGCTAGTTCAGCGGGAGGAAGCACCGGGGAGCTGTTTTTT; cdr3_aa: CSASSAGGSTGELFF; clone_size: -; d_call: TRBD2; j_call: TRBJ2-2; v_call: TRBV20-1
cdr3_nt: TGTGCCAGCAGGGGGAGGGGAAATCCAGTCACAGATACGCAGTATTTT; cdr3_aa: CASRGRGNPVTDTQYF; clone_size: -; d_call: TRBD2; j_call: TRBJ2-3; v_call: TRBV2
cdr3_nt: TGTGCCAGCAGCACCAAGACAGGGTCGGAAGCTTTCTTT; cdr3_aa: CASSTKTGSEAFF; clone_size: -; d_call: TRBD1; j_call: TRBJ1-1; v_call: TRBV7-2
cdr3_nt: TGCAGTGCTAGTCGACAGGGGAACAATAATTCACCCCTCCACTTT; cdr3_aa: CSASRQGNNNSPLHF; clone_size: -; d_call: TRBD1; j_call: TRBJ1-6; v_call: TRBV20-1
cdr3_nt: TGTGCCACCAGTGACCCTAATATAGACAGGGGGTCCGCCAATGAGCAGTTCTTC; cdr3_aa: CATSDPNIDRGSANEQFF; clone_size: -; d_call: TRBD1; j_call: TRBJ2-1; v_call: TRBV24-1
cdr3_nt: TGCGCCAGCAGCTTGGGACTAGCGGGAGGTATAGAGACCCAGTACTTC; cdr3_aa: CASSLGLAGGIETQYF; clone_size: -; d_call: TRBD2; j_call: TRBJ2-5; v_call: TRBV5-1
cdr3_nt: TGTGCCAGCAGCCATACCGGGACAGGGGGGACTGAAGCTTTCTTT; cdr3_aa: CASSHTGTGGTEAFF; clone_size: -; d_call: TRBD1; j_call: TRBJ1-1; v_call: TRBV3-1/TRBV3-2
cdr3_nt: TGTGCCTGGAGCCCCTTCCCTCAGGGGAGTGCTTTCTTT; cdr3_aa: CAWSPFPQGSAFF; clone_size: -; d_call: -; j_call: TRBJ1-1; v_call: TRBV30
cdr3_nt: TGTGCCAGCAGCTTGCAGGGGGCCGGGGGGACCCAGTACTTC; cdr3_aa: CASSLQGAGGTQYF; clone_size: -; d_call: TRBD1; j_call: TRBJ2-5; v_call: TRBV5-6
cdr3_nt: TGTGCCAGCAGTCCCGCGGCAGGGGTGGATCAGCCCCAGCATTTT; cdr3_aa: CASSPAAGVDQPQHF; clone_size: -; d_call: -; j_call: TRBJ1-5; v_call: TRBV28
cdr3_nt: TGCGCCAGCAGCCAAGCCGGGACAGGGTCGGCTCAGCCCCAGCATTTT; cdr3_aa: CASSQAGTGSAQPQHF; clone_size: -; d_call: TRBD1; j_call: TRBJ1-5; v_call: TRBV4-1
cdr3_nt: TGTGCCAGCTCACTGGGGACAGGGAGGACTGAAGCTTTCTTT; cdr3_aa: CASSLGTGRTEAFF; clone_size: -; d_call: TRBD1; j_call: TRBJ1-1; v_call: TRBV18
cdr3_nt: TGTGCCAGCAGTTCCGGAGGCGGGGGGGGGACAGATACGCAGTATTTT; cdr3_aa: CASSSGGGGGTDTQYF; clone_size: -; d_call: TRBD2; j_call: TRBJ2-3; v_call: TRBV27
cdr3_nt: TGTGCCCATACCGAGCGGGAGCGCGGCGGGGAGCTGTTTTTT; cdr3_aa: CAHTERERGGELFF; clone_size: -; d_call: TRBD2; j_call: TRBJ2-2; v_call: TRBV6-5
cdr3_nt: TGTGCCAGCAGTACGCTAAGTTCTAGCAAGACCAATACGCAGTATTTT; cdr3_aa: CASSTLSSSKTNTQYF; clone_size: -; d_call: -; j_call: TRBJ2-3; v_call: TRBV2
cdr3_nt: TGTGCCAGCGGCTCCGGGACCGCGGGAAACAATGAGCAGTTCTTC; cdr3_aa: CASGSGTAGNNEQFF; clone_size: -; d_call: -; j_call: TRBJ2-1; v_call: TRBV6-5
cdr3_nt: TGCAGCGTTGGCGGGACTAGCGGGAGTTTTGAGCAGTTCTTC; cdr3_aa: CSVGGTSGSFEQFF; clone_size: -; d_call: TRBD2; j_call: TRBJ2-1; v_call: TRBV29-1
cdr3_nt: TGTGCCAGCAGCCGCCGACTAGCGGGTGGATACAATGAGCAGTTCTTC; cdr3_aa: CASSRRLAGGYNEQFF; clone_size: -; d_call: TRBD2; j_call: TRBJ2-1; v_call: TRBV5-6